The present entry profiles one T cell receptor beta chain with its context. Its antigen is not identified. MiXCR, run by TCRdb on the reads, gives a single entry per CDR3 protein. The sample records around 430,000 distinct CDR3 sequences, about 44% being singletons. These data are taken from a study of T cell repertoires in cytomegalovirus infection. CDR3 size: 12 residues. In germline, CDR1 is ENHRY, CDR2 SYGVKD. V lost 8 bases, J lost 0 bases, and 5 bases lay in between. The TCR was taken from a human donor in good health (CMV status not recorded). Some clones in this sample may be carry-over from other donors' samples. The rearrangement joins TRBV10-3 to TRBJ2-4; D unclear. The sequencing used cultured PBMCs, collected from culture after CMV antigen stimulation. The CDR3 bases are TGTGCCATCCGGACAGCCAAAAACATTCAGTACTTC. It is translated as CAIRTAKNIQYF.